This T cell receptor (beta chain) was identified in a study of cytomegalovirus exposure and HLA in healthy donors. Study details: A prior study identified 117 million unique TCR beta sequences from 180 million or so T cells. Regarding the study as a whole: The study listed some 160 cytomegalovirus-associated TCR beta chains. 87-base-pair reads could not separate some V segments, including TRBV6-2 and TRBV6-3.

Of note for this clone: What it binds is unknown.

V dropped 0 bases and J dropped 2 bases, with 10 bases sitting between them. The CDR3 has 15 amino acids. Germline V gene lookup returns CDR1 SGHRS and CDR2 YFSETQ. A multiplex PCR was run with 60 Vbeta primers and 13 Jbeta primers. In the study's own analysis: Around 10 million of the 80 million or so unique TCR beta chains counted in a later analysis were shared. Libraries were prepared by immunoSEQ multiplex PCR; TCRdb keeps only in-frame clonotypes and omits some of them. Clone size and the V and J calls come from that table; the DNA yielded D and trimming. The data contain about 76,000 clones, around 80% of them singletons.

The chain combines TRBV5-1 with TRBJ2-3, with D possibly being TRBD1 (6 bases). The sequenced material came from PBMCs. The source is a male donor in good health and CMV-seropositive. The CDR3 loop reads CASSLGDTLTDTQYF. CDR3 nucleotide sequence: TGCGCCAGCAGCTTGGGGGACACACTCACAGATACGCAGTATTTT.